Listed here are 32 T cell receptor beta chains from one sample, sequenced in a study of shared T cell receptors in the human thymus. Measured with immunoSEQ multiplex PCR; TCRdb has only the in-frame clones, and not every one. The sample has hundreds of thousands of clones, over 90% seen once. The specimen sequenced was thymocytes. Source of these receptors: a human donor.

This chain joins TRBV18 and TRBJ1-1, with 7 bases lining up with TRBD1. J was trimmed by 1 base and V by 0 bases; bases with no gene match: 23. This CDR3 is 22 amino acids long. Germline V gives CDR1 KGHSH, CDR2 LQKENI. CDR3 in DNA: TGTGCCAGCTCACCACCTGTATCTAGCCTTCCTGAACCGTGGACAGGGAACACTGAAGCTTTCTTT. Protein sequence: CASSPPVSSLPEPWTGNTEAFF.

The chain recombines TRBV5-6 with TRBJ1-2; D is possibly TRBD1 (6 bases). Trimming took 0 bases from V and 8 from J, leaving 14 bases between them. CDR1 and CDR2 (germline): SGHDT, YYEEEE. The CDR3 is made up of 14 amino acids. CDR3 region: CASSLARTVEGYTF. In nucleotides, the CDR3 is TGTGCCAGCAGCTTGGCCCGGACAGTCGAGGGCTACACCTTC.

V gene TRBV12-1 combines with J gene TRBJ2-1; TRBD1 is the table's D call, not checked against the DNA. TRBV12-1 counts as a pseudogene. This CDR3 contains 14 residues. The CDR3 region has the DNA TGTGCCAGCCCCCGGGACAGAACCTACAATGAGCAGTTCTTC. This gives the protein CASPRDRTYNEQFF.

The chain employs TRBV11-2 and TRBJ2-1, with D possibly being TRBD1 (5 bases). The CDR3 length is 14 residues. Germline lookup yields CDR1 SGHAT and CDR2 FQNNGV. V dropped 2 bases and J dropped 8 bases, with 13 bases sitting between them. In nucleotides, the CDR3 is TGTGCCAGCAGCTTAAGCCCTGGGGCTGATGAGCAGTTCTTC. Its translation is CASSLSPGADEQFF.

The rearrangement links TRBV27 to TRBJ2-1; TRBD1 matches 7 bases. This CDR3 region has 21 residues. CDR1 is MNHEY and CDR2 is SMNVEV in the germline V gene (reference sequence). The ends lost 2 bases at V and 4 bases at J; junction bases unmatched: 23. In DNA form, the CDR3 reads TGTGCCAGCAGTTTAGTCATAGGGGGCTACAGACCGGGACAAGGGTACAATGAGCAGTTCTTC. Encoded protein: CASSLVIGGYRPGQGYNEQFF.

The V gene is TRBV4-2, the J gene TRBJ2-1; D unclear. From germline, CDR1 is LGHNA and CDR2 YNFKEQ. The V end was cut by 4 bases, the J end by 6 bases, with 10 bases between. This CDR3 comprises 13 residues. CDR3 in amino acids: CASSLQSVNEQFF. The DNA for the CDR3 is TGTGCCAGCAGCCTCCAGTCAGTCAATGAGCAGTTCTTC.

The chain links TRBV6-1 to TRBJ2-3; perhaps TRBD2 as D (6 bases). This CDR3 has 14 amino acids. Trimming stripped 3 bases from V and 6 bases from J, with 13 bases between. In germline, CDR1 is MNHNS, CDR2 SASEGT. The CDR3: CASSDRFGGDTQYF. CDR3 coding DNA: TGTGCCAGCAGTGACAGGTTCGGGGGTGATACGCAGTATTTT.

V usage is TRBV11-1 and J usage is TRBJ1-1; maybe TRBD1 (6 bases). Trimming stripped 5 bases from V and 0 bases from J, with 13 bases between. The CDR3 is 15 residues long. Germline V gives CDR1 SGHAT, CDR2 FQDESV (reference sequence). The CDR3, as DNA: TGTGCCAGCAGCCCACAGGGAGGGCTGAACACTGAAGCTTTCTTT. Amino acids: CASSPQGGLNTEAFF.

J is TRBJ2-5 and V is TRBV5-1; D is undetermined. The CDR3 covers 18 residues. Trimming removed 4 bases from V and 5 bases from J, with 27 bases in between. The germline CDR1 and CDR2 sequences are SGHRS and YFSETQ. The chain's CDR3 is CASSPRDRRQNLSETQYF. As DNA, the CDR3 is TGCGCCAGCAGCCCTAGGGATCGTCGGCAAAACCTTTCGGAGACCCAGTACTTC.

V and J are TRBV5-1 and TRBJ2-6; D remains ambiguous. V was clipped by 0 bases and J by 0 bases, with 10 bases between them. The CDR3 has 17 residues. CDR1 SGHRS and CDR2 YFSETQ come from the germline V gene. In DNA form, the CDR3 reads TGCGCCAGCAGCTTGGAGGCAGCGAGCTCTGGGGCCAACGTCCTGACTTTC. This encodes CASSLEAASSGANVLTF.

Here the CDR3 reads CSVEEQGQPNHEQFF. CDR3 DNA: TGCAGCGTTGAAGAACAAGGGCAACCGAACCATGAGCAGTTCTTC. The chain recombines TRBV29-1 with TRBJ2-1; D is unclear. There are 15 residues in the CDR3. V was cut by 0 bases and J by 8 bases, with 17 bases left in between. The germline gives CDR1 SQVTM, CDR2 ANQGSEA.

The gene calls are TRBV28 and TRBJ2-7; D is undetermined. The length of the CDR3 is 11 residues. Germline CDR1 is MDHEN and CDR2 is SYDVKM. V lost 6 bases and J 6 bases, leaving 9 bases between the germline ends. CDR3 sequence (DNA): TGTGCCAGCAGAGCTGGAGCCGAGCAGTACTTC. Amino acids: CASRAGAEQYF.

The V gene is TRBV13, the J gene TRBJ2-7; D may be TRBD1 or TRBD2 (7 bases each). V was clipped by 5 bases and J by 6 bases, with 35 bases between them. This CDR3 is built from 20 residues. In germline, CDR1 is PRHDT, CDR2 FYEKMQ (reference sequence). The CDR3 here is CASSPTPTGEKAGQAPEQYF. In nucleotides, the CDR3 is TGTGCCAGCAGCCCCACTCCAACAGGGGAAAAAGCGGGACAAGCTCCCGAGCAGTACTTC.

The chain has TRBV7-2 and TRBJ1-1; D is unresolved. This CDR3 is 16 amino acids long. Germline CDR1 SGHTA, CDR2 FQGNSA. Trimming left V 2 bases short and J 4 bases short, with 17 bases between. CDR3 residues: CASSLKRTYWSTEAFF. CDR3 sequence (DNA): TGTGCCAGCAGCTTAAAGAGGACGTATTGGAGCACTGAAGCTTTCTTT. Full variable domain (remainder filled in from reference TRBV7-2 and TRBJ1-1): GAGVSQSPSNKVTEKGKDVELRCDPISGHTALYWYRQSLGQGLEFLIYFQGNSAPDKSGLPSDRFSAERTGGSVSTLTIQRTQQEDSAVYLCASSLKRTYWSTEAFFGQGTRLTVV.

V is TRBV5-4 and J is TRBJ1-4; D gene unclear. The CDR3 covers 16 residues. The germline gives CDR1 SGHNT, CDR2 YYREEE (reference sequence). Trimming cost V 1 base and J 4 bases, with 14 bases left between them. The CDR3 region is CASSLHPPGFNEKLFF. The CDR3 coding sequence is TGTGCCAGCAGCTTGCACCCCCCGGGGTTTAATGAAAAACTGTTTTTT.

This chain connects TRBV25-1 to TRBJ2-1, with 10 nucleotides matching TRBD2. CDR1 MGHDK and CDR2 SYGVNS come from the germline V gene. This CDR3 spans 18 amino acids. V shed 1 base, J shed 1 base, and the junction held 7 bases outside the gene matches. DNA of the CDR3: TGTGCCAGCAGTGAATGCCCTAGCGGGAGTGGGTCCTACAATGAGCAGTTCTTC. It specifies CASSECPSGSGSYNEQFF.

This chain connects TRBV28 to TRBJ2-7; 7 bases are shared with TRBD1. CDR1 is MDHEN and CDR2 is SYDVKM in the germline V gene. CDR3 size: 12 residues. The junction had 0 bases not matched to a gene; V was cut back by 4 bases and J by 3 bases. The CDR3 DNA follows: TGTGCCAGCAGTTGGACAGGCTACGAGCAGTACTTC. Encoded protein: CASSWTGYEQYF.

V usage is TRBV5-1 and J usage is TRBJ2-1, with D perhaps TRBD2 (5 bases). Trimming stripped 5 bases from V and 6 bases from J, with 9 bases between. The CDR3 contains 12 residues. Germline CDR1 reads SGHRS; CDR2 reads YFSETQ. CDR3 sequence (DNA): TGCGCCAGCAGGCAGGAGGTCAATGAGCAGTTCTTC. Translating gives CASRQEVNEQFF.

This clone was detected only once. This chain connects TRBV5-6 to TRBJ2-2; D possibly uses TRBD1 or TRBD2 (5 bases each). V lost 6 bases and J 4 bases, leaving 22 bases between the germline ends. Germline CDR1 SGHDT, CDR2 YYEEEE. The CDR3 length is 17 residues. CDR3 sequence (DNA): TGTGCCAGCACCCTTGCTCTGGCAGGGAGTGGCACCGGGGAGCTGTTTTTT. Translated: CASTLALAGSGTGELFF.

Written as DNA, the CDR3 is TGCGCCAGCAGGGACAGGCCAAGTCAGCCCCAGCATTTT. This translates into CASRDRPSQPQHF. V and J are TRBV10-2 and TRBJ1-5, with 7 bases matching TRBD1. The V and J ends lost 6 bases and 6 bases, in that order; junction bases with no gene match: 5. In germline, CDR1 is WSHSY, CDR2 SAAADI. This CDR3 has 13 amino acids.

V is TRBV18 and J is TRBJ1-2; D is unclear. V was clipped by 4 bases and J by 3 bases, with 18 bases between them. CDR1 and CDR2 (germline): KGHSH, LQKENI. The CDR3 is 16 amino acids. CDR3 DNA: TGTGCCAGCTCACATACGGCCCACGGTAGGGACTATGGCTACACCTTC. Amino acids: CASSHTAHGRDYGYTF.

CDR3 region: CASSRQIQDINYGYTF. CDR3 DNA sequence: TGTGCCAGCAGTCGACAGATACAGGATATTAACTATGGCTACACCTTC. The chain uses TRBV28 and TRBJ1-2; maybe TRBD1 (5 bases). Germline lookup yields CDR1 MDHEN and CDR2 SYDVKM. V was trimmed by 5 bases and J by 1 base, leaving 17 bases between them. This CDR3 is 16 amino acids long.

V usage is TRBV7-9 and J usage is TRBJ1-2, with 10 bases matching TRBD1. The CDR3 extends over 15 amino acids. The V segment lost 2 bases and the J segment 4 bases; nucleotides outside the gene matches: 4. The germline gives CDR1 SEHNR, CDR2 FQNEAQ (reference sequence). The CDR3 nucleotides are TGTGCCAGCAGCTTAAGGGACAGGGGTTCCTATGGCTACACCTTC. Translation: CASSLRDRGSYGYTF.

The V call is TRBV28, the J call TRBJ1-2; D is undetermined. The CDR3 has 11 amino acids. Looked up from germline, CDR1 is MDHEN and CDR2 is SYDVKM. Deletions cut 2 bases from V and 14 bases from J, with 12 bases between. CDR3 loop: CASSLQSNRTF. As DNA, the CDR3 is TGTGCCAGCAGTTTACAGTCTAATAGGACCTTC.

In its sample, this clone was seen once. This chain connects TRBV15 to TRBJ1-5; tentatively, D is TRBD1 (6 bases). Germline loops: CDR1 LNHNV, CDR2 YYDKDF (reference sequence). V was shortened by 0 bases and J by 4 bases, with 7 bases between the two germline ends. The CDR3 loop spans 14 amino acids. Here the CDR3 DNA reads TGTGCCACCAGCAGAGACCAGGGGAATCAGCCCCAGCATTTT. Its protein product is CATSRDQGNQPQHF. The full variable domain, rest sourced from reference TRBV15 and TRBJ1-5, is DAMVIQNPRYQVTQFGKPVTLSCSQTLNHNVMYWYQQKSSQAPKLLFHYYDKDFNNEADTPDNFQSRRPNTSFCFLDIRSPGLGDTAMYLCATSRDQGNQPQHFGDGTRLSIL.

The chain has TRBV25-1 and TRBJ2-2; D ambiguous. The CDR3 contains 11 residues. V lost 7 bases and J 5 bases, leaving 5 bases between the germline ends. Germline lookup yields CDR1 MGHDK and CDR2 SYGVNS. In DNA form, the CDR3 reads TGTGCCAGCATGGTGACCGGGGAGCTGTTTTTT. This sequence encodes CASMVTGELFF.

Remarks on this clone: Other DNA sequences in the sample encode the same CDR3. The genes are TRBV28 and TRBJ2-7, with TRBD2 matching over 12 bases. Germline V lookup: CDR1 MDHEN, CDR2 SYDVKM. The CDR3 loop spans 14 amino acids. V was pared by 5 bases and J by 4 bases, with 3 bases of the junction left unmatched. CDR3 sequence (DNA): TGTGCCAGCAGTCGGCTAGCGGGAGGGTACGAGCAGTACTTC. Translation gives CASSRLAGGYEQYF.

The chain has TRBV14 and TRBJ2-5; D tentatively reads TRBD1 or TRBD2 (6 bases each). Germline CDR1 and CDR2: SGHDN and FVKESK. V was pared by 4 bases and J by 9 bases, with 24 bases between. The CDR3 runs to 16 residues. For the CDR3, the DNA is TGTGCCAGCAGCCCCCCGGGGGTAGCAGTGGGGGCGGCCCAGTACTTC. Protein sequence: CASSPPGVAVGAAQYF. Together with reference TRBV14 and TRBJ2-5, the CDR3 gives the full variable domain: EAGVTQFPSHSVIEKGQTVTLRCDPISGHDNLYWYRRVMGKEIKFLLHFVKESKQDESGMPNNRFLAERTGGTYSTLKVQPAELEDSGVYFCASSPPGVAVGAAQYFGPGTRLLVL.

This chain uses TRBV7-2 with TRBJ2-5; TRBD2 aligns across 14 bases. The CDR3 contains 19 residues. Germline V gene data show CDR1 as SGHTA and CDR2 as FQGNSA. Unmatched junction bases numbered 14, after V lost 3 bases and J lost 5 bases. The CDR3 DNA sequence: TGTGCCAGCAGCTTCGCTCGGGGGACTAGCGGGAGAGGTGGGGAGACCCAGTACTTC. Protein product: CASSFARGTSGRGGETQYF.

This clone was seen a single time. The chain links TRBV6-1 to TRBJ2-6; D assignment may be TRBD1 or TRBD2 (5 bases each). Trimming cost V 3 bases and J 0 bases, with 12 bases left between them. In germline, CDR1 is MNHNS, CDR2 SASEGT. The CDR3 sequence is 17 residues long. The CDR3, as DNA: TGTGCCAGCAGTGAGAGGGGAAGGTGCTCTGGGGCCAACGTCCTGACTTTC. Residues: CASSERGRCSGANVLTF.

This chain connects TRBV13 to TRBJ2-7; the match to TRBD1 covers 8 bases. The length of the CDR3 is 14 residues. J gave up 2 bases and V 5 bases, and 5 bases lay outside the gene matches. Germline assignment: CDR1 PRHDT and CDR2 FYEKMQ (reference sequence). The CDR3 region is CASSARQGTYEQYF. The CDR3, as DNA: TGTGCCAGCAGCGCCAGACAGGGGACCTACGAGCAGTACTTC.

This clone has a handful of counts. The CDR3 DNA reads TGTGCCAGCAGTTATCACAGCAATCAGCCCCAGCATTTT. Translation gives CASSYHSNQPQHF. This chain links TRBV28 with TRBJ1-5; D uncertain. Germline assignment: CDR1 MDHEN and CDR2 SYDVKM. Trimming removed 4 bases at V and 1 base at J, with 5 bases between. This CDR3 has 13 residues. Full variable domain (outside the CDR3, taken from reference TRBV28 and TRBJ1-5): DVKVTQSSRYLVKRTGEKVFLECVQDMDHENMFWYRQDPGLGLRLIYFSYDVKMKEKGDIPEGYSVSREKKERFSLILESASTNQTSMYLCASSYHSNQPQHFGDGTRLSIL.